The entry that follows covers one T cell receptor beta chain sequence. The antigen remains unidentified. Little can be read into the size of this beta chain, an off-target read in a library designed for alpha chains. The sample originates from a study of spatial heterogeneity in lung cancer. The study, taken as a whole, reports: Counts of expanded alpha and beta TCRs within tumors tracked the tumor nonsynonymous mutation count.

Stated time point: sample taken at primary tumor resection. Whole RNA obtained from tumor, nontumor lung or frozen PBMC underwent sequencing without sorting. TCRdb fed the 5' RACE reads into MiXCR, producing one record per CDR3 protein. This table has 15,000 to 20,000 distinct CDR3 sequences, approximately 10% appearing once. V shed 6 bases and J 0 bases; nucleotides not matched to a gene: 6. Looked up from germline, CDR1 is SEHNR and CDR2 is FQNEAQ (reference sequence). This CDR3 comprises 15 residues. The material sequenced was lung tumor tissue, taken at surgery. The J gene is TRBJ2-3, the V gene TRBV7-9, with 7 bases aligning to TRBD2. The TCR originated in a female donor with early-stage non-small cell lung cancer. The CDR3 region is CASRQSGISTDTQYF. The CDR3 DNA sequence: TGTGCCAGCAGGCAGAGCGGGATTAGCACAGATACGCAGTATTTT.